This TCR beta chain was recovered during a study of CD8+ T cells in alopecia areata. RNA was extracted and reverse transcribed into cDNA as the sequencing template. The repertoire was sequenced with immunoSEQ multiplex PCR; TCRdb's copy has only in-frame clones and lacks some. This sample has about 180,000 clones, with less than 80% found just once. Trimming left V 1 base short and J 1 base short, with 13 bases between. The CDR3 is made up of 16 amino acids. Looked up from germline, CDR1 is LNHDA and CDR2 is SQIVND (reference sequence). The chain carries TRBV19 and TRBJ2-5, with unresolved D. This clonotype was sampled from a human donor with alopecia areata. The sample consisted of CD8+ T cells sorted from blood, taken at week 0. CDR3 sequence reads: CASSIVAAAAQETQYF. For the CDR3, the DNA is TGTGCCAGTAGTATAGTCGCGGCGGCAGCCCAAGAGACCCAGTACTTC. The whole variable domain, filled in from reference TRBV19 and TRBJ2-5, reads DGGITQSPKYLFRKEGQNVTLSCEQNLNHDAMYWYRQDPGQGLRLIYYSQIVNDFQKGDIAEGYSVSREKKESFPLTVTSAQKNPTAFYLCASSIVAAAAQETQYFGPGTRLLVL.